Each of the 21 T cell receptor beta chains below was sequenced from the same sample in a study of blood T cell repertoires in COVID-19. The assay was immunoSEQ multiplex PCR, and TCRdb's table has in-frame clones only and misses some. The repertoire consists of 300,000 to 350,000 clones, with about 90% occurring once and the leading ten covering 0.95% to 1.1%. Sequencing was carried out using PBMCs or T cells enriched from blood (not recorded which). Receptor source: a woman younger than 45 who had been exposed to COVID-19.

The chain has TRBV7-6 and TRBJ2-5; 11 nucleotides match TRBD2. The CDR3 consists of 15 residues. J gave up 3 bases and V 6 bases, and 6 bases lay outside the gene matches. CDR1 and CDR2 from the germline V gene are SGHVS and FNYEAQ. CDR3 DNA sequence: TGTGCCAGCAGACCAGTAGCGGGAGGGGAAGAGACCCAGTACTTC. Its translation is CASRPVAGGEETQYF.

The rearrangement links TRBV5-1 to TRBJ2-7; D unresolved. Trimming shortened V by 3 bases and J by 4 bases, and 8 bases separated the two germline ends. CDR1 SGHRS and CDR2 YFSETQ come from the germline V gene. This CDR3 region has 12 residues. The CDR3 nucleotides are TGCGCCAGCAGCTCCACAGAATACGAGCAGTACTTC. Translated, it gives CASSSTEYEQYF.

The CDR3 here is CASSSGGGYEQYF. CDR3 nucleotide sequence: TGTGCCAGCAGTTCAGGGGGCGGCTACGAGCAGTACTTC. The chain has TRBV28 and TRBJ2-7; 8 bases agree with TRBD1. The germline gives CDR1 MDHEN, CDR2 SYDVKM. CDR3 length: 13 amino acids. V was pared by 4 bases and J by 3 bases, with 2 bases of the junction left unmatched.

The chain uses TRBV30 and TRBJ2-7; the match to TRBD1 covers 8 bases. Trimming cost V 3 bases and J 0 bases; bases outside gene matches: 13. The CDR3 runs to 17 residues. Germline V gene data show CDR1 as GTSNPN and CDR2 as SVGIG (reference sequence). The CDR3 DNA reads TGTGCCTGGAGCGACCCCCGCCGACAGGGGCGCTCCTACGAGCAGTACTTC. Amino acids: CAWSDPRRQGRSYEQYF. Using reference TRBV30 and TRBJ2-7 for the parts outside the CDR3, the full variable domain is SQTIHQWPATLVQPVGSPLSLECTVEGTSNPNLYWYRQAAGRGLQLLFYSVGIGQISSEVPQNLSASRPQDRQFILSSKKLLLSDSGFYLCAWSDPRRQGRSYEQYFGPGTRLTVT.

The chain combines TRBV10-3 with TRBJ1-1, with unresolved D. V was clipped by 6 bases and J by 6 bases, with 11 bases between them. Looked up from germline, CDR1 is ENHRY and CDR2 is SYGVKD. The length of the CDR3 is 12 residues. CDR3 coding DNA: TGTGCCATCAGGGAGACCGCGGCTGAAGCTTTCTTT. Its protein product is CAIRETAAEAFF.

The V gene is TRBV11-3, the J gene TRBJ2-7; the D gene is possibly TRBD1 (6 bases). Trimming removed 1 base at V and 2 bases at J, with 9 bases between. The CDR3 runs 14 residues. Per the germline V gene, CDR1 is SGHNT and CDR2 is YENEEA. The CDR3 loop reads CASSLGGGTYEQYF. The CDR3 DNA is TGTGCCAGCAGCTTAGGAGGGGGAACCTACGAGCAGTACTTC.

This clone was observed once. The chain links TRBV4-1 to TRBJ2-1; perhaps TRBD2 as D (6 bases). CDR1 MGHRA and CDR2 YSYEKL come from the germline V gene. V was pared by 1 base and J by 6 bases, with 19 bases between. This CDR3 has 17 amino acids. The CDR3 is CASSQGATRLDSNEQFF. The DNA of the CDR3 is TGCGCCAGCAGCCAAGGGGCGACTAGACTTGACTCCAATGAGCAGTTCTTC.

This clone showed up just a few times. The rearrangement links TRBV19 to TRBJ2-7; the D gene is possibly TRBD2 (6 bases). From germline, CDR1 is LNHDA and CDR2 SQIVND (reference sequence). The CDR3 spans 12 residues. The V end was cut by 4 bases, the J end by 3 bases, with 7 bases between. CDR3 coding DNA: TGTGCCAGTAGTACGGGACTCTACGAGCAGTACTTC. Encoded protein: CASSTGLYEQYF. The entire variable domain, with the rest obtained from reference TRBV19 and TRBJ2-7, is as follows: DGGITQSPKYLFRKEGQNVTLSCEQNLNHDAMYWYRQDPGQGLRLIYYSQIVNDFQKGDIAEGYSVSREKKESFPLTVTSAQKNPTAFYLCASSTGLYEQYFGPGTRLTVT.

The chain links TRBV6-6 to TRBJ2-2; D is perhaps TRBD1 (6 bases). Trimming left V 6 bases short and J 5 bases short, with 19 bases between. Germline V lookup: CDR1 MNHNY, CDR2 SVGAGI (reference sequence). The CDR3 sequence is 16 residues long. The CDR3 bases are TGTGCCAGCAGACGCGCAATGGGGGCGCGGACCGGGGAGCTGTTTTTT. Translation: CASRRAMGARTGELFF.

A word on this clone: A much larger clone lies one base from this, so it may be a read error. V usage is TRBV3-1 (or the pseudogene TRBV3-2) and J usage is TRBJ2-3; tentatively, D is TRBD2 (6 bases). CDR3 size: 12 residues. V was cut by 8 bases and J by 0 bases, with 6 bases left in between. The germline CDR1 and CDR2 sequences are LGHDT and YNNKEL (reference sequence). The CDR3 DNA follows: TGTGCCAGCGGGACTAGCACAGATACGCAGTATTTT. Encoded protein: CASGTSTDTQYF.

The chain uses TRBV2 and TRBJ1-5, with 7 bases matching TRBD1. The V gene end was trimmed by 4 bases and the J gene end by 16 bases; junction bases not matched to a gene: 7. The germline V gene encodes CDR1 SNHLY and CDR2 FYNNEI. CDR3 size: 11 residues. In DNA form, the CDR3 reads TGTGCCAGCAGTGGGGCTGACAGGGCCCATTTT. Protein product: CASSGADRAHF.

This chain links TRBV5-1 with TRBJ2-1; no definite D call. Germline V lookup: CDR1 SGHRS, CDR2 YFSETQ. V was cut by 4 bases and J by 2 bases, with 13 bases left in between. The CDR3 is made up of 15 amino acids. The DNA for the CDR3 is TGCGCCAGCAGCAACCCACAGCTTACCTACAATGAGCAGTTCTTC. Amino acids: CASSNPQLTYNEQFF.

The CDR3 region has the DNA TGTGCCAGCAGCCTCGGGGACTCAACTGAAGATACGCAGTATTTT. It codes for CASSLGDSTEDTQYF. This sequence joins TRBV11-3 and TRBJ2-3; tentatively, D is TRBD2 (6 bases). V was cut by 5 bases and J by 5 bases, with 17 bases left in between. Germline V gives CDR1 SGHNT, CDR2 YENEEA. This CDR3 has 15 residues.

The rearrangement joins TRBV6-5 to TRBJ2-7, with unresolved D. The CDR3 extends over 14 amino acids. CDR1 is MNHEY and CDR2 is SVGAGI in the germline V gene. V gave up 0 bases and J gave up 4 bases, with 10 bases separating them. The CDR3: CASSYSPGPYEQYF. The CDR3 DNA is TGTGCCAGCAGTTACTCGCCCGGTCCTTACGAGCAGTACTTC.

The CDR3 DNA reads TGTGCCAGCAGCCTCGGGGTAGCGGGAGGATACAATGAGCAGTTCTTC. Its protein product is CASSLGVAGGYNEQFF. The V gene is TRBV3-1 (or the pseudogene TRBV3-2), the J gene TRBJ2-1, with 10 bases lining up with TRBD2. The CDR3 has 16 amino acids. CDR1 LGHDT and CDR2 YNNKEL come from the germline V gene (reference sequence). V lost 4 bases and J lost 4; bases outside the gene matches: 7.

This clone occurred once. The J gene is TRBJ1-5, the V gene TRBV18; D gene unclear. The CDR3 has 13 residues. Germline V gene data show CDR1 as KGHSH and CDR2 as LQKENI. Trimming shortened V by 4 bases and J by 7 bases, and 11 bases separated the two germline ends. The CDR3 sequence is CASSRSTKQPQHF. The CDR3 DNA sequence: TGTGCCAGCTCACGATCGACAAAGCAGCCCCAGCATTTT. The full variable domain, its missing parts supplied by reference TRBV18 and TRBJ1-5, is NAGVMQNPRHLVRRRGQEARLRCSPMKGHSHVYWYRQLPEEGLKFMVYLQKENIIDESGMPKERFSAEFPKEGPSILRIQQVVRGDSAAYFCASSRSTKQPQHFGDGTRLSIL.

The chain employs TRBV18 and TRBJ1-6; D possibly corresponds to TRBD1 (5 bases). Trimming cost V 6 bases and J 4 bases, with 22 bases left between them. From germline, CDR1 is KGHSH and CDR2 LQKENI. CDR3 length: 18 amino acids. CDR3 region: CASSPSPQSRDYNSPLHF. The CDR3 DNA sequence: TGTGCCAGCTCGCCGTCTCCCCAGAGCAGGGATTATAATTCACCCCTCCACTTT.

The CDR3: CASSTQGADIQYF. The CDR3 nucleotides are TGTGCCAGCAGTACCCAAGGGGCGGACATTCAGTACTTC. The chain employs TRBV14 and TRBJ2-4, with D maybe TRBD1 (5 bases). Trimming pared 6 bases from V and 8 bases from J, leaving 14 bases between. The germline CDR1 and CDR2 sequences are SGHDN and FVKESK. The CDR3 runs to 13 residues. Looking up the rest from reference TRBV14 and TRBJ2-4 gives the full variable domain: EAGVTQFPSHSVIEKGQTVTLRCDPISGHDNLYWYRRVMGKEIKFLLHFVKESKQDESGMPNNRFLAERTGGTYSTLKVQPAELEDSGVYFCASSTQGADIQYFGAGTRLSVL.

The CDR3 spells CASSLGAGGANEQFF. CDR3 DNA sequence: TGTGCCAGCAGCTTAGGGGCGGGAGGGGCGAATGAGCAGTTCTTC. The rearrangement links TRBV7-8 to TRBJ2-1; TRBD2 matches at 9 bases. Germline assignment: CDR1 SGHVS and CDR2 FQNEAQ. J was trimmed by 7 bases and V by 1 base; bases with no gene match: 5. There are 15 residues in the CDR3.

In its sample, this clone was seen a few times. J is TRBJ2-1 and V is TRBV11-2; TRBD1 matches 8 bases. The V segment lost 1 base and the J segment 5 bases; nucleotides outside the gene matches: 7. The CDR3 has 16 amino acids. Germline loops: CDR1 SGHAT, CDR2 FQNNGV. The CDR3 DNA sequence: TGTGCCAGCAGCTTAGTCGGACAGGGTGGGGACAATGAGCAGTTCTTC. It translates to CASSLVGQGGDNEQFF.

The rearrangement joins TRBV11-2 to TRBJ2-7; 9 nucleotides line up with TRBD1. The CDR3 contains 14 residues. Trimming removed 1 base from V and 2 bases from J; junction bases left unmatched: 0. The germline gives CDR1 SGHAT, CDR2 FQNNGV. The chain's CDR3 is CASSLGQGAYEQYF. The CDR3 coding sequence is TGTGCCAGCAGCTTAGGACAGGGGGCCTACGAGCAGTACTTC.